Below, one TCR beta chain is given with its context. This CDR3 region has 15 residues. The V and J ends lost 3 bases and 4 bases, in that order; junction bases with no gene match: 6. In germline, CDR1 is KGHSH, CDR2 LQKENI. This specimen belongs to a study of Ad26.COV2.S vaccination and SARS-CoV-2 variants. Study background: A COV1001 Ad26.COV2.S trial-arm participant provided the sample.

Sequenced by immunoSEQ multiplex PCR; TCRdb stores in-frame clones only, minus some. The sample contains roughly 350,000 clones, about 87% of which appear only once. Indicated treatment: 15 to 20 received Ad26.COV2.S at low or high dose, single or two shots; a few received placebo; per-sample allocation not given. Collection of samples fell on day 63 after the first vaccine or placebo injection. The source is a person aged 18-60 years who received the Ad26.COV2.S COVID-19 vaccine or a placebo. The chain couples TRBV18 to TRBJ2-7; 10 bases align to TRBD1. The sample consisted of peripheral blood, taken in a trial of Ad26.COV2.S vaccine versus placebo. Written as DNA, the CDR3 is TGTGCCAGCTCACCGCCGGGACAGGGGTTTTACGAGCAGTACTTC. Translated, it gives CASSPPGQGFYEQYF.